This T cell receptor (beta chain) stems from a study of T cell changes during pregnancy in multiple sclerosis. The CDR3 contains 14 residues. Trimming shortened V by 5 bases and J by 0 bases, and 8 bases separated the two germline ends. Looked up from germline, CDR1 is MDHEN and CDR2 is SYDVKM. Clones were read by immunoSEQ multiplex PCR, and TCRdb kept only the in-frame ones, dropping some. Here the sample spans around 37,000 clones, about 88% being singletons. V and J are TRBV28 and TRBJ1-5; D perhaps matches TRBD1 (5 bases). The receptor's source is a female donor with multiple sclerosis, enrolled in a pregnancy study. Sequenced here: CD8+ T cells from peripheral blood mononuclear cells, sampled in the third trimester of pregnancy. CDR3 in amino acids: CASSPRGSNQPQHF. CDR3 DNA sequence: TGTGCCAGCAGTCCTAGGGGTAGCAATCAGCCCCAGCATTTT.